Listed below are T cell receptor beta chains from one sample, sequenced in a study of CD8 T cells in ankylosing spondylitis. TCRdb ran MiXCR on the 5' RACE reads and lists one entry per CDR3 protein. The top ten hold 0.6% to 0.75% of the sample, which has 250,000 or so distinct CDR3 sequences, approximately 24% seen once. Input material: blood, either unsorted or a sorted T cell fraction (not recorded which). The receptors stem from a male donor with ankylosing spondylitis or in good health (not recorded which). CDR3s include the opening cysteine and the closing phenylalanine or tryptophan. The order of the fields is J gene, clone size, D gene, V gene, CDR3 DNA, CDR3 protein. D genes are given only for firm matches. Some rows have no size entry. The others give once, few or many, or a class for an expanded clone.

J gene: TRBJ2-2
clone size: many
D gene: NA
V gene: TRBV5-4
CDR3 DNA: TGTGCCAGCAGCTTGGAAGGGGCCAGGGACACCGGGGAGCTGTTTTTT
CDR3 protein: CASSLEGARDTGELFF

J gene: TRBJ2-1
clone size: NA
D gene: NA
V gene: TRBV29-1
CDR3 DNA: TGCAGCGTTGGGGGGCGAACCTACAATGAGCAGTTCTTC
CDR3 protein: CSVGGRTYNEQFF

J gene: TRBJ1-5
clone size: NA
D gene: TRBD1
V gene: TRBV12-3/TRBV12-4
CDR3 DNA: TGTGCCAGCAGACCCGACAGGGGGCATCAGCCCCAGCATTTT
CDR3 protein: CASRPDRGHQPQHF

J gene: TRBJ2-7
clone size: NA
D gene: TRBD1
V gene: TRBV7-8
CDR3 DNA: TGTGCCAGCAGACCCCGGGACAGGGGCGAGCAGTACTTC
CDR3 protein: CASRPRDRGEQYF

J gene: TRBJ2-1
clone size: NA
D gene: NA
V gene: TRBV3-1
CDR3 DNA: TGTGCCAGCAGCCAAGACTTAGTGGACAGAGTCTCTGAGCAGTTCTTC
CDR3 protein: CASSQDLVDRVSEQFF

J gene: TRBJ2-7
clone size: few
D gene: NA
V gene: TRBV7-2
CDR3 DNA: TGTGCCAGCAGCTTAGCGGCGGACAAGTACGAGCAGTACTTC
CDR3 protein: CASSLAADKYEQYF

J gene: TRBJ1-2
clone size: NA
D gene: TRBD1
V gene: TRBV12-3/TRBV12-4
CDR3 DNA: TGTGCCAGCACCCCTGTGGGACAGGGGACTTATGGCTACACCTTC
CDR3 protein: CASTPVGQGTYGYTF

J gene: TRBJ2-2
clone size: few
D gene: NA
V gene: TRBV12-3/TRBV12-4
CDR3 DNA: TGTGCCAGCAGTTACCGAAACACCGGGGAGCTGTTTTTT
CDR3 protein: CASSYRNTGELFF

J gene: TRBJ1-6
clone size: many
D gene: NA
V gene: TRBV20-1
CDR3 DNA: TGCAGTGCAGAAACAGGTCCGGGGAATTCACCCCTCCACTTT
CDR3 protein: CSAETGPGNSPLHF

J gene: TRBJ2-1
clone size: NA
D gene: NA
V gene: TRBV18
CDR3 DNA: TGTGCCAGCTCACCAGGGCCACAGTTCTACAATGAGCAGTTCTTC
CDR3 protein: CASSPGPQFYNEQFF

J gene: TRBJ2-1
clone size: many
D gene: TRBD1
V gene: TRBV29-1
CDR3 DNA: TGCAGCGTGCTCGGGACAGGGGGTTCCTACAATGAGCAGTTCTTC
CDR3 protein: CSVLGTGGSYNEQFF

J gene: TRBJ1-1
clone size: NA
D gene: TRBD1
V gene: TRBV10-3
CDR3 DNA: TGTGCCATCAGTTCGACAGGGGGTTTGTCTGAAGCTTTCTTT
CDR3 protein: CAISSTGGLSEAFF

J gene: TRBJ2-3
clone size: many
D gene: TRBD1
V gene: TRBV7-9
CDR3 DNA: TGTGCCAGCAGCCCGGACAGGGCGAGGAATACGCAGTATTTT
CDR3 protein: CASSPDRARNTQYF

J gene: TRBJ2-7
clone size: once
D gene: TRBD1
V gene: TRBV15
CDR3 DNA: TGTGCCACCAGCAGACCGGGACAGGGGAGGGAGCAGTACTTC
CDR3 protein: CATSRPGQGREQYF

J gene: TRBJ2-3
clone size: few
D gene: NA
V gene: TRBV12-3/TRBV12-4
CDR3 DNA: TGTGCCAGCAGAAAGGCAGATACGCAGTATTTT
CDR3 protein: CASRKADTQYF

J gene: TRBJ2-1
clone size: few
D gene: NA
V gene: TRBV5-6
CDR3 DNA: TGTGCCAGCAGTTTCTTAGGACTTGTCTATGAGCAGTTCTTC
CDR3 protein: CASSFLGLVYEQFF

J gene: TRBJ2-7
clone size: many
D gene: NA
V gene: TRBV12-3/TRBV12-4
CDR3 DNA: TGTGCCAGCGGAAATACCGACGGGGCTAGCTCCTACGAGCAGTACTTC
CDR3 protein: CASGNTDGASSYEQYF

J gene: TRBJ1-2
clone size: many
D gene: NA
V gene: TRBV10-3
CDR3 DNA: TGTGCCATCAGTAGGGGGGACTATGGCTACACCTTC
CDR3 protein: CAISRGDYGYTF

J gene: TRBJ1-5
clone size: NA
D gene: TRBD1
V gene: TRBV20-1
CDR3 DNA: TGCAGTGCTAGACCGGACAGGGGCAGAAGGCAGCCCCAGCATTTT
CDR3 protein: CSARPDRGRRQPQHF

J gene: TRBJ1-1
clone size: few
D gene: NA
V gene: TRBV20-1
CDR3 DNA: TGCAGTGCTAGCTATCGGCAGATGTCTGAAGCTTTCTTT
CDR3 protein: CSASYRQMSEAFF

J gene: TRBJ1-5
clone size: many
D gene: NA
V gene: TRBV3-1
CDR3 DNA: TGTGCCAGCAGCCAAGCAGGGGCGTATCAGCCCCAGCATTTT
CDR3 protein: CASSQAGAYQPQHF

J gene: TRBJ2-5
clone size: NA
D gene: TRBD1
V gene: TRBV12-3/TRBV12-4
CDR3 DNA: TGTGCCAGCAGTTTACGGGTAGCGTTGACAGGGTCAAGAGAGACCCAGTACTTC
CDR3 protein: CASSLRVALTGSRETQYF

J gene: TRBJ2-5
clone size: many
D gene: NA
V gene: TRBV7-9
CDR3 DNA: TGTGCCACAAGGCGCGGGGGCAGGAACCAAGAGACCCAGTACTTC
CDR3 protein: CATRRGGRNQETQYF

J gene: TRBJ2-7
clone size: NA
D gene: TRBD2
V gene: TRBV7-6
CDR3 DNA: TGTGCCAGCAGCTTGGGGGGGGTCGGACAAACGGAAAGCTCCTACGAGCAGTACTTC
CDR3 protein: CASSLGGVGQTESSYEQYF

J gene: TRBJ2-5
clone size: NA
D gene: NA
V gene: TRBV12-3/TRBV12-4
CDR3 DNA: TGTGCCAGCACCACGAGGGTGTGGCGGGAAGAGACCCAGTACTTC
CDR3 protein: CASTTRVWREETQYF

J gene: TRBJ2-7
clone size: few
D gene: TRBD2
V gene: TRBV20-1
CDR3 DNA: TGCAGTGCTTGCGGGAGTAGCTACGAGCAGTACTTC
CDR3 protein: CSACGSSYEQYF

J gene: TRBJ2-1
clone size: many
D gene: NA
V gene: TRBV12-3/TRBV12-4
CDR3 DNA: TGTGCCAGCAGTTGGGGTGCCGTTAGGGCAGATGAGCAGTTCTTC
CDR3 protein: CASSWGAVRADEQFF

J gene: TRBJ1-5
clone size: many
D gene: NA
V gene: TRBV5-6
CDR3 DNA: TGTGCCAGCAGCCAAACAGGGAATAGCAATCAGCCCCAGCATTTT
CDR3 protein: CASSQTGNSNQPQHF

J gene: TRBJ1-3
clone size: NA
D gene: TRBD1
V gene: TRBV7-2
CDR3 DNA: TGTGCCAGCAGCTTAGTAGGGACAGGGAGGAACACCATATATTTT
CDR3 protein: CASSLVGTGRNTIYF

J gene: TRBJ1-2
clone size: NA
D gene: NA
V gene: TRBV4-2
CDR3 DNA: TGTGCCAGCAGCCAAGGAGAACACGGGGGGGGCTACACCTTC
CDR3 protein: CASSQGEHGGGYTF

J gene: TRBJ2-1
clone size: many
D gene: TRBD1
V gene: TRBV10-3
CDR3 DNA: TGTGCCATCAGTGCAGACAGGGATCAGTTCTTC
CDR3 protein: CAISADRDQFF

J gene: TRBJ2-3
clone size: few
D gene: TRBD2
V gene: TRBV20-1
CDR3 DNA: TGCAGTGCTATAAGGAGTGCAACGGGGGGGACAGATACGCAGTATTTT
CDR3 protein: CSAIRSATGGTDTQYF

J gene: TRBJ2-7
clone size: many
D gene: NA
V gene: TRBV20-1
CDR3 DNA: TGCAGTGCTAGAGATCAAGGGACCAGCTACGAGCAGTACTTC
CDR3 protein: CSARDQGTSYEQYF

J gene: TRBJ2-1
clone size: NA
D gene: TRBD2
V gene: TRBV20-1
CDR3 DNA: TGCAGTGCTAGAGACCAAAGCGGGACTAGCGGGGGTCGTGATGAGCAGTTCTTC
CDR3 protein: CSARDQSGTSGGRDEQFF

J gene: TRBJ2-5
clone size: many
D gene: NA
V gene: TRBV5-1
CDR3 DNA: TGCGCCAGCAGCTTGTCTGTTGTGGCACAACAAGAGACCCAGTACTTC
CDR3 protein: CASSLSVVAQQETQYF

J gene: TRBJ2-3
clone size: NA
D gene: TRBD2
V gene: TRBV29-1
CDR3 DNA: TGCAGCGCCCTGGGACTAGCGGCCACAGATACGCAGTATTTT
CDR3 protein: CSALGLAATDTQYF

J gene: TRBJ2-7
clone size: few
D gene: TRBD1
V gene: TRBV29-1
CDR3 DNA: TGCAGCGTTTATTCCGGGACAGACTCCTACGAGCAGTACTTC
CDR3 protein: CSVYSGTDSYEQYF

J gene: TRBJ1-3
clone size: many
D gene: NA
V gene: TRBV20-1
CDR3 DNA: TGCAGTGTCAGCTCTGGAAACACCATATATTTT
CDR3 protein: CSVSSGNTIYF

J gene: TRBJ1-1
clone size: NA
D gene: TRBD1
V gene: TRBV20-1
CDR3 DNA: TGCAGTGCTAGGGAGGGGGCGCAGAACACTGAAGCTTTCTTT
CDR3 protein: CSAREGAQNTEAFF

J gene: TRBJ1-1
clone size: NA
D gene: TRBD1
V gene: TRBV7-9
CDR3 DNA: TGTGCCAGCAGCTTGCGGGACAGGGGCTTTAACACTGAAGCTTTCTTT
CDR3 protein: CASSLRDRGFNTEAFF

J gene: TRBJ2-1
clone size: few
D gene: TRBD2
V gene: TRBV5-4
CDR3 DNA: TGTGCCAGCAGCTCCAGCGGGGGGGCCTCCTACAATGAGCAGTTCTTC
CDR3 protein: CASSSSGGASYNEQFF

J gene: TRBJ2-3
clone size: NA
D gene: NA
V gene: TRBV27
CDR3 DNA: TGTGCCTTCCCGCACAGGGACGTTTCAGATACGCAGTATTTT
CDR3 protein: CAFPHRDVSDTQYF

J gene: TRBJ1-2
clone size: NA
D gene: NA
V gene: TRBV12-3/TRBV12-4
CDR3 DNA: TGTGCCAGCAGTTTAAACAGAAACTATGGCTACACCTTC
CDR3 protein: CASSLNRNYGYTF

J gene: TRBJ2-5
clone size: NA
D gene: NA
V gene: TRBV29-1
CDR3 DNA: TGCAGCGTAGATAAGGCAGGTCGAGTGGAGACCCAGTACTTC
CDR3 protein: CSVDKAGRVETQYF

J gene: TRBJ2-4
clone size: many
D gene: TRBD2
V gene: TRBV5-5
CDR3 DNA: TGTGCCAGCAGCTTGGCCGGGGGGGCCAAAAACATTCAGTACTTC
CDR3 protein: CASSLAGGAKNIQYF

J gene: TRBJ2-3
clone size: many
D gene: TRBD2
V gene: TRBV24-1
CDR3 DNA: TGTGCCACCAGTGATTCCATAGCGGGGGGCACAGATACGCAGTATTTT
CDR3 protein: CATSDSIAGGTDTQYF

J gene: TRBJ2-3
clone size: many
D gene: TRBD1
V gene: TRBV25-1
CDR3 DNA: TGTGCCAGCAGTGACCCGAGGAAGGGACAGTCGGATACGCAGTATTTT
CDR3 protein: CASSDPRKGQSDTQYF

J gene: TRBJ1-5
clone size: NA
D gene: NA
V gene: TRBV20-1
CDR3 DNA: TGCAGTGCTAGAGGTCAGATCGATCAGCCCCAGCATTTT
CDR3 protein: CSARGQIDQPQHF

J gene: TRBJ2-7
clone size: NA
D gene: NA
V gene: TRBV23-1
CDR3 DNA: TGCGCCTGGGGACTTCTGCAGAACCACGAGCAGTACTTC
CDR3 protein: CAWGLLQNHEQYF

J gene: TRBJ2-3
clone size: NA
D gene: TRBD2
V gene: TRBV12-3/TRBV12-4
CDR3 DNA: TGTGCCAGCAGTTTAGGCGGGGGGGCCGGGGATACGCAGTATTTT
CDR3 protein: CASSLGGGAGDTQYF

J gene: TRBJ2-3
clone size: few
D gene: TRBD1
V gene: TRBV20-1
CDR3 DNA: TGCAGTGCTCCTCTCCAGGGGGCAGATACGCAGTATTTT
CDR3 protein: CSAPLQGADTQYF

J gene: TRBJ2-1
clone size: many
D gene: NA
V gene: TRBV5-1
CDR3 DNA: TGCGCCAGCAGCTCCACCGGGGGCGCGGGCAATGAGCAGTTCTTC
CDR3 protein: CASSSTGGAGNEQFF

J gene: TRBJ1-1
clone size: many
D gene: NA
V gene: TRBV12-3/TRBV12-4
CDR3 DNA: TGTGCCAGCAGTTTACGTCAGGTGGGCACTGAAGCTTTCTTT
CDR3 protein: CASSLRQVGTEAFF

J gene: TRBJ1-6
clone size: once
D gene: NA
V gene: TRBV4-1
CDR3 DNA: TGCGCCAGCAGCCAAAGGGCCGAGCCCTATAATTCACCCCTCCACTTT
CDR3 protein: CASSQRAEPYNSPLHF

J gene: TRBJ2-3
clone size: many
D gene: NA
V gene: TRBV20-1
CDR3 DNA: TGCAGTGCTGACACTTCAGATACGCAGTATTTT
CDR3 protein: CSADTSDTQYF

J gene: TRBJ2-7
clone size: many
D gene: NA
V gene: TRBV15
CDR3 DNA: TGTGCCACCAGACCCACTAGGGCCTCCTACGAGCAGTACTTC
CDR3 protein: CATRPTRASYEQYF

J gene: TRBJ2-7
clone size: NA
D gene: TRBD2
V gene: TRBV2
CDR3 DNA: TGTGCCAGCAGCCCTTTTAAGACTAGCGGGGGCTCCTACGAGCAGTACTTC
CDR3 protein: CASSPFKTSGGSYEQYF

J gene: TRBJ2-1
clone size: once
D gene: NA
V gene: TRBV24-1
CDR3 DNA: TGTGCCACCAGTGAGGGAGTTCCCAATGAGCAGTTCTTC
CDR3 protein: CATSEGVPNEQFF

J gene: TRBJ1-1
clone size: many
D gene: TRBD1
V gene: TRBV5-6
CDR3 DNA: TGTGCCAGCAGCCTCCGGGACAGGGTTCCTGAAGCTTTCTTT
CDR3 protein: CASSLRDRVPEAFF